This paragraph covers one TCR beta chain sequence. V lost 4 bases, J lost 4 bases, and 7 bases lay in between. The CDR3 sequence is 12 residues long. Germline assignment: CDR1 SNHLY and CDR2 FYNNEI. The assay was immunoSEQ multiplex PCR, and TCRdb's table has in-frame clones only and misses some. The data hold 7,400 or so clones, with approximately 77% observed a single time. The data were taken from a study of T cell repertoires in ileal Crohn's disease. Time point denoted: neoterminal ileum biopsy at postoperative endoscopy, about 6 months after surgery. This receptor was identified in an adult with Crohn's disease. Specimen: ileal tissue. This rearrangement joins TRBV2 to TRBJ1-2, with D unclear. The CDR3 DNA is TGTGCCAGCAGTGCGAACTCCTATGGCTACACCTTC. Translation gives CASSANSYGYTF.